A single sample is the source of the 27 T cell receptor beta chains below, sequenced in a study of T cells in Graves' hyperthyroidism and ophthalmopathy. Using RNA transcripts as the source, TCR beta CDR3 regions were amplified. Initially, a first-round RT-PCR of the TCR CDR3 employed the HTBI primer set. TCRdb independently ran MiXCR on the multiplex PCR reads; one entry per CDR3 protein. The sample gives some 700,000 distinct CDR3 sequences, 17% of which show up once; around 15% is in the top ten. Sequenced material: blood. The receptors originated from a man aged 45 to 65 with Graves' hyperthyroidism.

This clonotype was seen only a few times. The chain combines TRBV6-2 or TRBV6-3 with TRBJ2-1; TRBD1 might be the D (7 bases). Per germline, CDR1 MNHEY and CDR2 SVGEGT. The CDR3 covers 14 residues. V lost 1 base and J lost 15, with 19 bases in between. This chain's CDR3 is CASSYFLEGARRFF. The CDR3 bases are TGTGCCAGCAGTTACTTTCTGGAGGGGGCTAGACGGTTCTTC.

This clonotype was seen once. The chain recombines TRBV28 with TRBJ2-7; D is undetermined. CDR1 MDHEN and CDR2 SYDVKM come from the germline V gene. CDR3 length: 12 residues. V was clipped by 7 bases and J by 1 base, with 8 bases between them. CDR3 nucleotide sequence: TGTGCCAGCATAAGCTCATCCTACGAGCAGTACTTC. This encodes CASISSSYEQYF.

This clonotype was detected ten times or more. The CDR3 region has the DNA TGCGCCAGCAGCTTGGGTGACAGGGGTCAGCCCCAGCATTTT. This translates into CASSLGDRGQPQHF. The rearrangement uses TRBV5-1 and TRBJ1-5; 8 bases align to TRBD1. CDR1 and CDR2 (germline): SGHRS, YFSETQ. This CDR3 region has 14 residues. With V trimmed by 0 bases and J by 6 bases, 2 bases remained unmatched.

This chain links TRBV9 with TRBJ2-1, with 7 bases that match TRBD2. This CDR3 has 15 amino acids. The germline V gene encodes CDR1 SGDLS and CDR2 YYNGEE. The ends lost 3 bases at V and 7 bases at J; junction bases unmatched: 10. The CDR3 DNA reads as TGTGCCAGCAGCGAAGCGGGAACCACTGGGAATGAGCAGTTCTTC. Translating it yields CASSEAGTTGNEQFF. Based on the CDR3 plus reference TRBV9 and TRBJ2-1, the full variable domain is DSGVTQTPKHLITATGQRVTLRCSPRSGDLSVYWYQQSLDQGLQFLIQYYNGEERAKGNILERFSAQQFPDLHSELNLSSLELGDSALYFCASSEAGTTGNEQFFGPGTRLTVL.

This clonotype has ten or more counts. The chain is built from TRBV19 and TRBJ1-4, with 7 bases identical to TRBD1. There are 15 residues in the CDR3. The V and J ends lost 4 bases and 4 bases, in that order; junction bases with no gene match: 6. From germline, CDR1 is LNHDA and CDR2 SQIVND (reference sequence). CDR3 nucleotides: TGTGCCAGTAGTACGTCCGGGACAGTTAATGAAAAACTGTTTTTT. It encodes CASSTSGTVNEKLFF.

The chain employs TRBV28 and TRBJ2-5, with 9 bases that match TRBD1. V shed 5 bases and J 2 bases; nucleotides not matched to a gene: 9. The germline V gene has CDR1 MDHEN and CDR2 SYDVKM. The CDR3 sequence is 16 residues long. The CDR3 here is CASSPGTGWLQETQYF. The CDR3 coding sequence is TGTGCCAGCAGTCCCGGGACAGGGTGGTTGCAAGAGACCCAGTACTTC.

This clonotype was picked up a small number of times. The CDR3 reads CASSVEATYNEQFF. DNA of the CDR3: TGCGCCAGCAGTGTGGAGGCCACCTACAATGAGCAGTTCTTC. The chain combines TRBV10-1 with TRBJ2-1; weak D call: TRBD2 (5 bases). V was clipped by 4 bases and J by 2 bases, with 9 bases between them. The CDR3 totals 14 residues. In germline, CDR1 is WNHNN, CDR2 SYGVQD (reference sequence).

As DNA, the CDR3 is TGTGCCAGCTCGTCGGGAGCTGAAGCTTTCTTT. Translation gives CASSSGAEAFF. The chain couples TRBV18 to TRBJ1-1; D is unclear. Germline CDR1 KGHSH, CDR2 LQKENI. This CDR3 is built from 11 residues. V lost 6 bases and J lost 6, with 8 bases in between.

There are many counts of this clonotype. The rearrangement joins TRBV12-3 or TRBV12-4 to TRBJ2-5; the D call may be TRBD1 or TRBD2 (5 bases each). The V and J ends lost 7 bases and 2 bases respectively, with 8 bases between them. The CDR3 totals 12 residues. CDR3 loop: CASTGGQETQYF. The CDR3 nucleotides read TGTGCCAGCACTGGGGGTCAAGAGACCCAGTACTTC.

This clonotype was observed a handful of times. The V gene is TRBV4-2, the J gene TRBJ2-1; D might be TRBD2 (5 bases). This CDR3 has 11 amino acids. V was clipped by 3 bases and J by 8 bases, with 5 bases between them. Germline CDR1 reads LGHNA; CDR2 reads YNFKEQ. Here the CDR3 reads CASSQRDEQFF. CDR3 nucleotide sequence: TGTGCCAGCAGCCAGAGGGATGAGCAGTTCTTC.

This rearrangement joins TRBV6-1 to TRBJ2-7; D might be TRBD2 (6 bases). V was trimmed by 5 bases and J by 7 bases, leaving 15 bases between them. Germline V gene data show CDR1 as MNHNS and CDR2 as SASEGT. The CDR3 extends over 13 amino acids. CDR3 in amino acids: CASSSGTDWEQYF. For the CDR3, the DNA is TGTGCCAGCAGTTCCGGGACTGATTGGGAGCAGTACTTC.

In this sample, this clonotype turned up many times. V is TRBV12-5 and J is TRBJ2-1; 10 nucleotides agree with TRBD2. Germline CDR1 and CDR2: LGHNT and FRNRAP. CDR3 size: 12 residues. J gave up 12 bases and V 5 bases, and 4 bases lay outside the gene matches. CDR3 bases: TGTGCTAGTGGTATCATAGCGGGAGGGCAGTTCTTC. Its translation: CASGIIAGGQFF.

The V call is TRBV28, the J call TRBJ1-6; D is uncertain. The V end was cut by 5 bases, the J end by 5 bases, with 10 bases between. Germline values: CDR1 MDHEN, CDR2 SYDVKM. The CDR3 contains 14 residues. The CDR3 region is CASSPSRNNSPLHF. CDR3 sequence (DNA): TGTGCCAGCAGTCCCTCCCGGAATAATTCACCCCTCCACTTT.

This clonotype appeared many times. The J gene is TRBJ2-1, the V gene TRBV2; TRBD1 might be the D (5 bases). Germline lookup yields CDR1 SNHLY and CDR2 FYNNEI. The CDR3 runs to 14 residues. Between the trimmed V and J ends, which lost 6 bases and 3 bases, there was a span of 12 bases. CDR3 sequence reads: CASRGRVSYNEQFF. DNA of the CDR3: TGTGCCAGCAGGGGGCGCGTTAGCTACAATGAGCAGTTCTTC.

This clonotype has only a few counts. The junction differs from germline at one of its ends, possibly a read error. The rearrangement uses TRBV6-9 and TRBJ2-5; 11 bases line up with TRBD2. The germline V gene has CDR1 MNHGY and CDR2 SVAAGI. This CDR3 region has 15 residues. Written as DNA, the CDR3 is TGTGCTAGCAGTTATAGCGGGGGGGGCCAAGAGACCCAGTACTTC. This translates into CASSYSGGGQETQYF.

Ten or more counts support this clonotype. The CDR3 loop is CSAIAGGPKNEQFF. For the CDR3, the DNA is TGCAGTGCTATAGCGGGAGGGCCCAAGAATGAGCAGTTCTTC. The chain is built from TRBV20-1 and TRBJ2-1; the match to TRBD2 covers 11 bases. There are 14 residues in the CDR3. CDR1 and CDR2 (germline): DFQATT, SNEGSKA (reference sequence). Trimming took 4 bases from V and 7 from J; bases not matched to a gene: 6.

V usage is TRBV28 and J usage is TRBJ1-1; TRBD1 might be the D (6 bases). Per germline, CDR1 MDHEN and CDR2 SYDVKM. V was shortened by 3 bases and J by 1 base, with 12 bases between the two germline ends. This CDR3 is built from 15 residues. CDR3 in amino acids: CASSFIQGTNTEAFF. DNA for the CDR3: TGTGCCAGCAGTTTTATCCAGGGGACGAACACTGAAGCTTTCTTT.

The table lists this clonotype with many counts. The rearrangement uses TRBV3-1 and TRBJ1-4; weak D call: TRBD1 (5 bases). Germline CDR1 is LGHDT and CDR2 is YNNKEL (reference sequence). The CDR3 covers 15 residues. The V and J ends lost 7 bases and 2 bases respectively, with 14 bases between them. The CDR3 loop reads CASTRDEGTNEKLFF. DNA of the CDR3: TGTGCCAGCACCCGGGATGAGGGGACTAATGAAAAACTGTTTTTT. The full variable domain, with the rest looked up from reference TRBV3-1 and TRBJ1-4, is DTAVSQTPKYLVTQMGNDKSIKCEQNLGHDTMYWYKQDSKKFLKIMFSYNNKELIINETVPNRFSPKSPDKAHLNLHINSLELGDSAVYFCASTRDEGTNEKLFFGSGTQLSVL.

This chain uses TRBV19 with TRBJ1-1; TRBD1 aligns across 8 bases. From germline, CDR1 is LNHDA and CDR2 SQIVND (reference sequence). The trim removed 4 bases at V and 3 bases at J, leaving 7 bases unmatched. This CDR3 is 15 amino acids long. CDR3 coding DNA: TGTGCCAGTAGTAATCCGGGACAGGTATACACTGAAGCTTTCTTT. It encodes CASSNPGQVYTEAFF. Variable domain in full (rest from reference TRBV19 and TRBJ1-1): DGGITQSPKYLFRKEGQNVTLSCEQNLNHDAMYWYRQDPGQGLRLIYYSQIVNDFQKGDIAEGYSVSREKKESFPLTVTSAQKNPTAFYLCASSNPGQVYTEAFFGQGTRLTVV.

The V gene is TRBV5-1, the J gene TRBJ2-1; 13 nucleotides line up with TRBD2. This CDR3 contains 19 residues. Trimming removed 0 bases from V and 8 bases from J; junction bases left unmatched: 14. Germline CDR1 reads SGHRS; CDR2 reads YFSETQ. Here the CDR3 DNA reads TGCGCCAGCAGCTTGGGCGTGGGACTAGCGGGATCCTCTACCGATGAGCAGTTCTTC. Translation gives CASSLGVGLAGSSTDEQFF.

This clonotype was observed at least ten times. The V gene is TRBV18, the J gene TRBJ1-1, with D possibly matching TRBD1 (6 bases). V gave up 3 bases and J gave up 0 bases, with 14 bases separating them. In germline, CDR1 is KGHSH, CDR2 LQKENI. This CDR3 has 16 amino acids. CDR3 loop: CASSPRRDTVNTEAFF. In DNA, the CDR3 is TGTGCCAGCTCACCCAGAAGGGACACCGTGAACACTGAAGCTTTCTTT.

This clonotype was seen repeatedly, ten times or more. The chain couples TRBV20-1 to TRBJ2-5; a possible D gene is TRBD2 (5 bases). CDR1 is DFQATT and CDR2 is SNEGSKA in the germline V gene (reference sequence). This CDR3 spans 11 amino acids. V lost 2 bases and J 7 bases, leaving 8 bases between the germline ends. As DNA, the CDR3 is TGCAGTGCTAGACTAGCTGGGACCCAGTACTTC. Its translation is CSARLAGTQYF.

This clonotype has only a few counts. This chain uses TRBV6-4 with TRBJ2-3; a weak D match, TRBD1 (5 bases). The CDR3 runs to 14 residues. Deletions cut 0 bases from V and 3 bases from J, with 7 bases between. CDR1 and CDR2 (germline): MRHNA, SNTAGT. The CDR3 loop reads CASSDSPGTDTQYF. The CDR3, as DNA: TGTGCCAGCAGTGACTCCCCAGGGACAGATACGCAGTATTTT.

In this sample, this clonotype turned up many times. The chain combines TRBV27 with TRBJ1-4; D is unresolved. The CDR3 is 14 amino acids. The germline CDR1 and CDR2 sequences are MNHEY and SMNVEV (reference sequence). V was clipped by 3 bases and J by 8 bases, with 13 bases between them. CDR3 amino acids: CASSFFAGGEKLFF. DNA of the CDR3: TGTGCCAGCAGTTTCTTCGCGGGCGGCGAAAAACTGTTTTTT.

Details on this clonotype: An end of the junction differs from the germline gene, which may be a read error. CDR3 sequence: CASSTIAGYSYNGQFF. The CDR3 nucleotides read TGTGCCAGCAGTACTATAGCGGGGTACTCCTACAATGGGCAGTTCTTC. The chain has TRBV27 and TRBJ2-1; 8 positions agree with TRBD2. In germline, CDR1 is MNHEY, CDR2 SMNVEV (reference sequence). The CDR3 length is 16 residues.

The V call is TRBV20-1, the J call TRBJ2-3, with 9 bases aligning to TRBD2. Germline V gene sequence: CDR1 DFQATT, CDR2 SNEGSKA (reference sequence). The CDR3 length is 16 residues. V was clipped by 1 base and J by 4 bases; unmatched bases: 9. The CDR3 region has the DNA TGCAGTGCTAGAGCGGGACTAGCTCGTGGGGCAGATACGCAGTATTTT. Protein: CSARAGLARGADTQYF.

This chain joins TRBV18 and TRBJ2-2; D is ambiguous. Germline assignment: CDR1 KGHSH and CDR2 LQKENI. Trimming left V 2 bases short and J 0 bases short, with 13 bases between. The CDR3 extends over 17 amino acids. CDR3 coding DNA: TGTGCCAGCTCACCAACCCTACAGAAGACGAACACCGGGGAGCTGTTTTTT. Amino acids: CASSPTLQKTNTGELFF.